The rows below give T cell receptor beta chains drawn from one sample of a study of shared clonotypes between healthy human individuals. Only in-frame clones appear in the TCRdb table, and some are missing; sequencing was by immunoSEQ multiplex PCR. The sample holds about 330,000 clones; around nine tenths are singletons and the top ten take around 15%. The source material was memory CD8+ T cells sorted from blood. Source of these receptors: a man younger than 35 in good health. CDR3s include the opening cysteine and the closing phenylalanine or tryptophan. D genes are given only for firm matches. Not all rows give a size; the values are once, few, many and, for expanded clones, a class.

d_call	v_call	j_call	clone_size	cdr3_aa	cdr3_nt
.	TRBV2	TRBJ2-7	.	CASNVASSYEQYF	TGTGCCAGCAATGTCGCCAGTTCCTACGAGCAGTACTTC
.	TRBV27	TRBJ2-7	.	CASSPRGQRSYEQYF	TGTGCCAGCAGTCCTCGGGGACAACGGTCCTACGAGCAGTACTTC
.	TRBV6-1	TRBJ1-5	.	CASSGTHSNQPQHF	TGTGCCAGCTCCGGGACACATAGCAATCAGCCCCAGCATTTT
.	TRBV4-1	TRBJ2-7	.	CASSLPAYEQYF	TGCGCCAGCAGCCTCCCGGCCTACGAGCAGTACTTC
.	TRBV18	TRBJ2-7	.	CASSQPGRPSYEQYF	TGTGCCAGCTCACAACCCGGACGGCCCTCCTACGAGCAGTACTTC
.	TRBV6-1	TRBJ2-1	.	CASSEGLGYEQFF	TGTGCCAGCAGTGAAGGGCTGGGCTACGAGCAGTTCTTC
.	TRBV10-2	TRBJ2-7	once	CASSPPPEGVYEQYF	TGCGCCAGCAGTCCCCCCCCTGAGGGGGTCTACGAGCAGTACTTC
TRBD2	TRBV10-2	TRBJ2-2	.	CASSGDIPGGTGELFF	TGCGCCAGCAGTGGGGATATACCGGGGGGCACCGGGGAGCTGTTTTTT
.	TRBV30	TRBJ2-1	.	CAWTRPSSYNEQFF	TGTGCCTGGACTCGCCCGAGCTCCTACAATGAGCAGTTCTTC
.	TRBV5-1	TRBJ1-4	.	CASSQLVKEDEKLFF	TGCGCCAGCTCTCAACTCGTTAAGGAGGATGAAAAACTGTTTTTT
TRBD2	TRBV7-6	TRBJ2-7	.	CASSLGTSGAHIAYEQYF	TGTGCCAGCAGCCTAGGGACTAGCGGGGCCCATATCGCCTACGAGCAGTACTTC
.	TRBV27	TRBJ2-1	.	CASSVRGNEQFF	TGTGCCAGCAGTGTAAGGGGTAATGAGCAGTTCTTC
TRBD2	TRBV4-1	TRBJ2-7	once	CASSGGGSYEQYF	TGCGCCAGCAGCGGCGGGGGCTCCTACGAGCAGTACTTC
.	TRBV7-2	TRBJ2-7	.	CASSLGRFRTVRQEQYF	TGTGCCAGCAGCTTAGGTCGATTTAGGACAGTCCGTCAGGAGCAGTACTTC
TRBD2	TRBV10-2	TRBJ2-3	.	CASGPAGDQDTQYF	TGCGCCAGCGGGCCAGCGGGGGATCAAGATACGCAGTATTTT
TRBD2	TRBV5-1	TRBJ2-7	.	CASSLVPSGPKFSYEQYF	TGCGCCAGCAGCTTGGTTCCTAGCGGACCTAAATTCTCCTACGAGCAGTACTTC
.	TRBV27	TRBJ2-7	.	CASSPFRNFYEQYF	TGTGCCAGCAGTCCCTTTAGAAACTTCTACGAGCAGTACTTC
.	TRBV5-4	TRBJ2-7	once	CASSPGSLYEQYF	TGTGCCAGCAGCCCCGGTTCTCTCTACGAGCAGTACTTC